The T cell receptor (beta chain) under discussion was sequenced for a study of response to subunit inactivated influenza vaccine. TCRdb redid the calling of the RT-PCR reads with MiXCR, one entry per CDR3 protein. The sample lists about 500,000 distinct CDR3 sequences, about 15% occurring once. Germline loops: CDR1 DFQATT, CDR2 SNEGSKA (reference sequence). Trimming removed 4 bases from V and 4 bases from J; junction bases left unmatched: 8. The length of the CDR3 is 14 residues. This clonotype occurred a few times. This sample comprised CD4+ T cells sorted from PBMCs, obtained about 23 months after vaccination. The V and J genes are TRBV20-1 and TRBJ2-3, with 7 bases identical to TRBD1. This receptor was obtained from a man between 50 and 75 years old who received an inactivated influenza vaccine. The CDR3: CSATEGARSDTQYF. CDR3 DNA: TGCAGTGCTACCGAGGGGGCGCGATCAGATACGCAGTATTTT.